These 32 T cell receptor beta chains were sequenced from one sample in a study of T cells after yellow fever vaccination. TCRdb reanalysed the 5' RACE reads using MiXCR and keeps one entry per CDR3 protein. This sample carries roughly 150,000 distinct CDR3 sequences, roughly 6.7% of them seen once, and the ten largest clones take approximately 0.59%. The sequencing here drew on CD4+ T cells sorted from PBMCs, taken 10 days after the yellow fever booster vaccination. The receptors come from a man aged 30 to 45 who received the YFV17D yellow fever vaccine.

The chain combines TRBV15 with TRBJ2-2; D call uncertain. This CDR3 comprises 13 residues. V lost 8 bases and J lost 7, with 14 bases in between. Germline V CDR1 and CDR2: LNHNV, YYDKDF (reference sequence). CDR3 in amino acids: CATGPKLDGELFF. CDR3 coding DNA: TGTGCCACCGGGCCGAAACTGGACGGGGAGCTGTTTTTT.

This clonotype was observed a handful of times. This sequence joins TRBV7-9 and TRBJ1-1, with a weak D call TRBD1 (6 bases). The length of the CDR3 is 14 residues. The germline V gene encodes CDR1 SEHNR and CDR2 FQNEAQ (reference sequence). Between the trimmed V and J ends, which lost 5 bases and 5 bases, there was a span of 15 bases. CDR3 nucleotides: TGTGCCAGCAGCGGGACAAACGGGGGGACTGAAGCTTTCTTT. It encodes CASSGTNGGTEAFF. Combining the CDR3 with reference TRBV7-9 and TRBJ1-1 gives the whole variable domain DTGVSQNPRHKITKRGQNVTFRCDPISEHNRLYWYRQTLGQGPEFLTYFQNEAQLEKSRLLSDRFSAERPKGSFSTLEIQRTEQGDSAMYLCASSGTNGGTEAFFGQGTRLTVV.

This clonotype was detected only a few times. This chain links TRBV20-1 with TRBJ2-7, with 11 bases fitting TRBD2. From germline, CDR1 is DFQATT and CDR2 SNEGSKA (reference sequence). V shed 8 bases, J shed 0 bases, and the junction held 9 bases outside the gene matches. This CDR3 has 15 residues. This CDR3 reads CSLVPSGGNSYEQYF. For the CDR3, the DNA is TGCAGTCTAGTCCCTAGCGGGGGGAACTCCTACGAGCAGTACTTC.

This clonotype appeared many times. The J gene is TRBJ2-3, the V gene TRBV5-1; D uncertain. The V gene's germline CDR1 is SGHRS and CDR2 YFSETQ. V shed 0 bases and J shed 8 bases, with 7 bases lying between them. CDR3 length: 12 amino acids. This chain's CDR3 is CASSLALGTQYF. The CDR3 nucleotides are TGCGCCAGCAGCTTGGCTTTGGGTACGCAGTATTTT.

The table lists this clonotype with many counts. The chain has TRBV20-1 and TRBJ1-5; D may be TRBD1 (5 bases). Germline V gene sequence: CDR1 DFQATT, CDR2 SNEGSKA (reference sequence). The CDR3 has 17 residues. The germline V and J ends were trimmed by 0 bases and 6 bases, with 21 bases remaining between them. The CDR3: CSARDGAKGLVAQPQHF. The CDR3 nucleotides read TGCAGTGCTAGAGATGGGGCGAAAGGGTTGGTCGCTCAGCCCCAGCATTTT.

Many counts were recorded for this clonotype. The rearrangement links TRBV20-1 to TRBJ2-1, with a tentative D call TRBD2 (6 bases). CDR3 length equals 11 residues. CDR1 and CDR2 from the germline V gene are DFQATT and SNEGSKA (reference sequence). Between the trimmed V and J ends, which lost 3 bases and 11 bases, there was a span of 11 bases. The CDR3, as DNA: TGCAGTGCTAGTGGCGGGACCAAGCAGTTCTTC. It specifies CSASGGTKQFF.

The chain employs TRBV12-3 or TRBV12-4 and TRBJ2-2; TRBD2 is a possible D gene (6 bases). CDR3 length: 15 amino acids. V was trimmed by 6 bases and J by 4 bases, leaving 15 bases between them. In DNA form, the CDR3 reads TGTGCCAGCAGATCTAGCGCTCGGGGCACCGGGGAGCTGTTTTTT. Protein product: CASRSSARGTGELFF.

This clonotype was picked up many times. The CDR3: CASSTGQLNSPLHF. The CDR3 nucleotides read TGTGCCAGCAGCACGGGGCAACTTAATTCACCCCTCCACTTT. This sequence joins TRBV6-2 or TRBV6-3 and TRBJ1-6; tentative D call: TRBD1 (5 bases). The V gene's germline CDR1 is MNHEY and CDR2 SVGEGT. The CDR3 is made up of 14 amino acids. V was shortened by 6 bases and J by 6 bases, with 12 bases between the two germline ends.

This clonotype was seen many times. The chain carries TRBV7-9 and TRBJ1-5; D is possibly TRBD1 (5 bases). The CDR3 length is 15 residues. Germline V lookup: CDR1 SEHNR, CDR2 FQNEAQ (reference sequence). Trimming took off 1 base at V and 2 bases at J, with 9 bases between the two ends. The CDR3 coding sequence is TGTGCCAGCAGCTTAGGTATGGGGGGCAATCAGCCCCAGCATTTT. It specifies CASSLGMGGNQPQHF.

In this sample, this clonotype turned up many times. The chain combines TRBV20-1 with TRBJ1-2, with D possibly being TRBD1 (6 bases). This CDR3 is built from 13 residues. Germline V gene lookup returns CDR1 DFQATT and CDR2 SNEGSKA (reference sequence). V lost 4 bases and J lost 6, with 15 bases in between. As DNA, the CDR3 is TGCAGTGCTACAACAGGGTTTGATAATGGCTACACCTTC. It translates to CSATTGFDNGYTF.

This clonotype was seen ten or more times. The V and J genes are TRBV11-2 and TRBJ1-1; D remains ambiguous. The V end was cut by 4 bases, the J end by 1 base, with 10 bases between. The germline CDR1 and CDR2 sequences are SGHAT and FQNNGV. This CDR3 is 14 amino acids long. The CDR3 is CASSYGRGNTEAFF. The DNA of the CDR3 is TGTGCCAGCAGCTACGGGCGGGGGAACACTGAAGCTTTCTTT.

This clonotype was observed a handful of times. V and J are TRBV19 and TRBJ2-3; D is uncertain. The CDR3 length is 14 residues. V was pared by 5 bases and J by 3 bases, with 12 bases between. The germline CDR1 and CDR2 sequences are LNHDA and SQIVND (reference sequence). Here the CDR3 DNA reads TGTGCCAGTAGTCCCAATGGGCGGACAGATACGCAGTATTTT. Translating gives CASSPNGRTDTQYF.

Many counts were recorded for this clonotype. V gene TRBV20-1 combines with J gene TRBJ2-1; D perhaps matches TRBD2 (6 bases). With 6 bases removed from V and 9 bases from J, the gap between germline ends came to 21 bases. This CDR3 spans 14 amino acids. Germline-derived CDR1 and CDR2 are DFQATT and SNEGSKA (reference sequence). In nucleotides, the CDR3 is TGCAGTGCACGAGACGGGACTTTATTTTCTGAGCAGTTCTTC. As protein: CSARDGTLFSEQFF.

There are many counts of this clonotype. The chain carries TRBV5-6 and TRBJ2-6; D gene unclear. Trimming removed 3 bases from V and 1 base from J, with 14 bases in between. This CDR3 has 17 amino acids. Germline V CDR1 and CDR2: SGHDT, YYEEEE. This CDR3 is CASSSLAPYSGANVLTF. CDR3 DNA sequence: TGTGCCAGCAGCTCCCTCGCCCCCTATTCTGGGGCCAACGTCCTGACTTTC.

The chain couples TRBV18 to TRBJ2-5, with D perhaps TRBD1 (6 bases). The CDR3 has 13 amino acids. The germline V gene has CDR1 KGHSH and CDR2 LQKENI. V was shortened by 2 bases and J by 5 bases, with 9 bases between the two germline ends. CDR3 sequence (DNA): TGTGCCAGCTCACCATCAACAGGGGAGACCCAGTACTTC. This translates into CASSPSTGETQYF.

This clonotype was counted at least ten times. The chain combines TRBV7-8 with TRBJ2-3, with TRBD2 matching over 8 bases. Germline CDR1 and CDR2: SGHVS and FQNEAQ. With V trimmed by 2 bases and J by 3 bases, 7 bases remained unmatched. The CDR3 covers 16 residues. CDR3 sequence: CASSLISRGGTDTQYF. The CDR3 DNA follows: TGTGCCAGCAGCTTAATATCCCGGGGGGGGACAGATACGCAGTATTTT.

This clonotype was counted at least ten times. V gene TRBV30 combines with J gene TRBJ2-3; D is ambiguous. Germline lookup yields CDR1 GTSNPN and CDR2 SVGIG (reference sequence). The CDR3 consists of 12 residues. Trimming pared 7 bases from V and 3 bases from J, leaving 11 bases between. The CDR3 bases are TGTGCCTACGGAGCAAGAACAGATACGCAGTATTTT. It is translated as CAYGARTDTQYF.

This clonotype was counted ten times or more. The chain employs TRBV5-1 and TRBJ2-7; 7 positions match TRBD2. The ends lost 4 bases at V and 7 bases at J; junction bases unmatched: 17. In germline, CDR1 is SGHRS, CDR2 YFSETQ. The CDR3 totals 16 residues. The CDR3 nucleotides are TGCGCCAGCAGCCGGGCAGGGCGCGGGAGTTCGGAGGAGCAGTACTTC. Its protein is CASSRAGRGSSEEQYF.

At least ten counts were recorded for this clonotype. V and J are TRBV11-2 and TRBJ2-1; the match to TRBD2 covers 13 bases. The J segment lost 5 bases and the V segment lost 5 bases, leaving 3 bases of the junction unmatched. Germline CDR1 reads SGHAT; CDR2 reads FQNNGV. CDR3 length: 15 amino acids. CDR3 coding DNA: TGTGCCAGCAGCCGGGGACTAGCGGGGAACAATGAGCAGTTCTTC. It specifies CASSRGLAGNNEQFF.

In this sample, this clonotype turned up many times. V gene TRBV18 combines with J gene TRBJ2-3; D gene unclear. In germline, CDR1 is KGHSH, CDR2 LQKENI. CDR3 length: 14 amino acids. V gave up 4 bases and J gave up 1 base, with 9 bases separating them. For the CDR3, the DNA is TGTGCCAGCTCACTCAATTTGGGCACAGATACGCAGTATTTT. Translating gives CASSLNLGTDTQYF.

A note on this clonotype: Being one base from a much bigger clone, this may be a read error. The rearrangement uses TRBV11-2 and TRBJ2-3; D unclear. In germline, CDR1 is SGHAT, CDR2 FQNNGV. This CDR3 comprises 17 residues. Trimming removed 1 base from V and 2 bases from J, with 16 bases in between. CDR3 nucleotide sequence: TGTGCCAGCAGCTTAGCCCGCTCTAAAACCCCCACAGATACGCAGTATTTT. This encodes CASSLARSKTPTDTQYF.

This clonotype was seen many times. This sequence joins TRBV28 and TRBJ2-7, with D perhaps matching TRBD2 (5 bases). Germline V lookup: CDR1 MDHEN, CDR2 SYDVKM. The CDR3 is 17 amino acids. V dropped 6 bases and J dropped 2 bases, with 23 bases sitting between them. The CDR3 sequence: CASSWNDYRTGTYEQYF. The CDR3 coding sequence is TGTGCCAGCAGCTGGAATGATTATCGGACGGGGACCTACGAGCAGTACTTC.

Notes on this clonotype: A much bigger clone sits one base away, suggesting this may be a read error. V and J are TRBV5-1 and TRBJ2-2; 7 nucleotides match TRBD1. The V gene end was trimmed by 8 bases and the J gene end by 1 base; junction bases not matched to a gene: 5. This CDR3 has 14 residues. Germline V gives CDR1 SGHRS, CDR2 YFSETQ. CDR3 residues: CASYRGQNTGELFF. CDR3 bases: TGCGCCAGTTACAGGGGCCAGAACACCGGGGAGCTGTTTTTT.

This clonotype was detected ten times or more. This rearrangement joins TRBV24-1 to TRBJ1-2, with TRBD1 matching 7 bases. The CDR3 extends over 15 amino acids. Germline values: CDR1 KGHDR, CDR2 SFDVKD. Unmatched junction bases numbered 4, after V lost 2 bases and J lost 2 bases. The CDR3 is CATSDSDRWNYGYTF. CDR3 sequence (DNA): TGTGCCACCAGTGATTCGGACAGGTGGAACTATGGCTACACCTTC.

This clonotype appeared many times. The genes are TRBV5-1 and TRBJ1-2; 7 nucleotides align to TRBD1. CDR1 SGHRS and CDR2 YFSETQ come from the germline V gene. The junction had 14 bases not matched to a gene; V was cut back by 4 bases and J by 2 bases. The CDR3 sequence is 17 residues long. The chain's CDR3 is CASSLTGTVGSNYGYTF. The CDR3 DNA reads TGCGCCAGCAGCCTGACCGGGACAGTAGGGTCCAACTATGGCTACACCTTC.

This clonotype was detected ten times or more. The chain is built from TRBV5-1 and TRBJ2-1, with a tentative D call TRBD2 (5 bases). From germline, CDR1 is SGHRS and CDR2 YFSETQ. Trimming left V 4 bases short and J 15 bases short, with 26 bases between. The CDR3 is made up of 15 amino acids. Here the CDR3 reads CASSLSLGSANTRFF. The CDR3 nucleotides are TGCGCCAGCAGCCTCTCACTAGGTTCAGCCAACACCCGGTTCTTC. Complete variable domain (other parts from reference TRBV5-1 and TRBJ2-1): KAGVTQTPRYLIKTRGQQVTLSCSPISGHRSVSWYQQTPGQGLQFLFEYFSETQRNKGNFPGRFSGRQFSNSRSEMNVSTLELGDSALYLCASSLSLGSANTRFFGPGTRLTVL.

This clonotype was observed many times. The CDR3 reads CATSLQSLAYTYNEQFF. The CDR3 region has the DNA TGTGCCACCAGCCTGCAGTCCCTAGCCTACACCTACAATGAGCAGTTCTTC. This chain connects TRBV15 to TRBJ2-1; TRBD2 might be the D (5 bases). V was clipped by 5 bases and J by 2 bases, with 19 bases between them. This CDR3 spans 17 amino acids. Per the germline V gene, CDR1 is LNHNV and CDR2 is YYDKDF (reference sequence).

This clonotype was seen ten or more times. This chain links TRBV7-9 with TRBJ1-1, with unresolved D. The germline CDR1 and CDR2 sequences are SEHNR and FQNEAQ (reference sequence). This CDR3 contains 13 residues. V was clipped by 8 bases and J by 2 bases, with 12 bases between them. The CDR3 protein is CASCLSGNTEAFF. In DNA, the CDR3 is TGTGCCAGCTGCCTTAGCGGAAACACTGAAGCTTTCTTT.

The sample holds many counts of this clonotype. The gene calls are TRBV3-1 and TRBJ2-1; TRBD2 matches 9 bases. V dropped 1 base and J dropped 2; count of bases not matched to a gene: 3. CDR1 is LGHDT and CDR2 is YNNKEL in the germline V gene (reference sequence). This CDR3 comprises 16 residues. The CDR3: CASSQGTSGPYNEQFF. CDR3 sequence (DNA): TGTGCCAGCAGCCAAGGCACTAGCGGGCCCTACAATGAGCAGTTCTTC.

The table lists this clonotype with many counts. This chain links TRBV12-3 or TRBV12-4 with TRBJ1-4; D not resolved. The V end was cut by 6 bases, the J end by 6 bases, with 20 bases between. The length of the CDR3 is 16 residues. The CDR3: CASSSFRGSRHEKLFF. The CDR3 DNA reads TGTGCCAGCAGCAGCTTTCGGGGAAGCCGACATGAAAAACTGTTTTTT.

This clonotype was counted ten times or more. The chain links TRBV5-1 to TRBJ2-5; D remains ambiguous. Germline V gene data show CDR1 as SGHRS and CDR2 as YFSETQ. The V gene lost 1 base and the J gene lost 4 bases, with 8 bases spanning the gap. This CDR3 region has 13 residues. CDR3 protein: CASSLYSAETQYF. For the CDR3, the DNA is TGCGCCAGCAGCTTGTACAGCGCAGAGACCCAGTACTTC.

Concerning this clonotype: A read error may be the cause here, since a much bigger clone is one base away. V is TRBV6-1 and J is TRBJ2-3, with 7 positions matching TRBD1. This CDR3 region has 14 residues. Germline assignment: CDR1 MNHNS and CDR2 SASEGT. The V and J ends lost 6 bases and 4 bases, in that order; junction bases with no gene match: 7. The CDR3 loop reads CASSLDRVPDTQYF. As DNA, the CDR3 is TGTGCCAGCAGCCTCGACAGGGTGCCAGATACGCAGTATTTT.